This TCR beta chain was captured in a study of T-cell memory formation after mild COVID-19. Researchers used 5'RACE with constant-segment primers to make TCR alpha and TCR beta cDNA libraries that carry sample barcodes and UMIs. TCRdb re-called the 5' RACE reads with MiXCR, one entry per CDR3 protein. This table holds about 90,000 distinct CDR3 sequences, about 14% found once. The germline V gene has CDR1 MGHRA and CDR2 YSYEKL. The V and J ends lost 2 bases and 5 bases respectively, with 12 bases between them. CDR3 size: 14 residues. Overall study findings and caveats: Among contracting clones, CD4+ were mainly CM/EM and CD8+ enriched in EMRA. Clones that got smaller from day 15 to 85 had even CD4/CD8, while clones growing later tipped toward CD4+.

Comments on this clonotype: Antigen specificity is unknown.

This chain uses TRBV4-1 with TRBJ2-5, with D hard to call. The TCR originated in a young man who had mild COVID-19 (a few samples of this study predate the infection). Cell type and time point are not known. The sequenced material came from PBMCs or a T cell subset sorted from them (not recorded which). In DNA form, the CDR3 reads TGCGCCAGCAGCCAACACGGACCCGGGGAGACCCAGTACTTC. Protein product: CASSQHGPGETQYF.